These 32 T cell receptor beta chains share one sample of origin, sequenced in a study of T cell responses to AZD1222 COVID-19 vaccine. TCRdb keeps only in-frame clones here, not all; method: immunoSEQ multiplex PCR. The table lists about 84,000 clones, 75% to 95% of them singletons. Sequenced here: peripheral blood, sampled 28 days after the second AZD1222 dose. These receptors came from an adult who received the AZD1222 COVID-19 vaccine.

A single count supports this clone. This chain links TRBV5-4 with TRBJ2-1, with 12 bases identical to TRBD2. Germline CDR1 and CDR2: SGHNT and YYREEE (reference sequence). With V trimmed by 7 bases and J by 0 bases, 5 bases remained unmatched. The CDR3 has 16 amino acids. CDR3 in DNA: TGTGCCAGCTCGCTAGCGGGGGGGAGCTCCTACAATGAGCAGTTCTTC. It translates to CASSLAGGSSYNEQFF.

This clone came up once. The chain is built from TRBV7-2 and TRBJ2-3; D is unresolved. The CDR3 length is 12 residues. Trimming stripped 4 bases from V and 1 base from J, with 3 bases between. Germline loops: CDR1 SGHTA, CDR2 FQGNSA. In nucleotides, the CDR3 is TGTGCCAGCAGCTCGGGCACAGATACGCAGTATTTT. Translated: CASSSGTDTQYF.

The chain employs TRBV3-1 (or the pseudogene TRBV3-2) and TRBJ2-5, with D hard to call. CDR3 length equals 13 residues. Germline V CDR1 and CDR2: LGHDT, YNNKEL (reference sequence). Between the trimmed V and J ends, which lost 3 bases and 4 bases, there was a span of 9 bases. CDR3 in amino acids: CASSQTPGETQYF. DNA of the CDR3: TGTGCCAGCAGCCAGACCCCCGGAGAGACCCAGTACTTC.

V and J are TRBV25-1 and TRBJ1-2; 11 nucleotides agree with TRBD1. The CDR3 sequence is 17 residues long. Trimming removed 1 base from V and 7 bases from J; junction bases left unmatched: 11. Germline CDR1 is MGHDK and CDR2 is SYGVNS. The CDR3 here is CASSELGTGGLLGGYTF. DNA of the CDR3: TGTGCCAGCAGTGAATTGGGGACAGGGGGTCTACTCGGTGGCTACACCTTC.

V usage is TRBV27 and J usage is TRBJ1-6; the D is unclear. The germline V and J ends were trimmed by 6 bases and 11 bases, with 17 bases remaining between them. The CDR3 runs to 14 residues. The germline gives CDR1 MNHEY, CDR2 SMNVEV (reference sequence). This chain's CDR3 is CASRLGGFSTPLHF. CDR3 in DNA: TGTGCCAGCAGACTCGGAGGCTTCTCAACACCCCTCCACTTT.

The V gene is TRBV11-2, the J gene TRBJ2-5, with TRBD2 as a possible D gene (6 bases). Germline V CDR1 and CDR2: SGHAT, FQNNGV. The CDR3 runs to 15 residues. The V and J ends lost 3 bases and 1 base respectively, with 12 bases between them. CDR3 protein: CASSFWRVPQETQYF. CDR3 nucleotides: TGTGCCAGCAGCTTTTGGAGGGTGCCCCAAGAGACCCAGTACTTC.

This chain connects TRBV27 to TRBJ2-3; D gene uncertain. With 5 bases removed from V and 2 bases from J, the gap between germline ends came to 2 bases. This CDR3 contains 11 residues. Germline loops: CDR1 MNHEY, CDR2 SMNVEV (reference sequence). The CDR3 DNA sequence: TGTGCCAGCAGTACCACAGATACGCAGTATTTT. Its translation is CASSTTDTQYF.

V is TRBV12-3 or TRBV12-4 and J is TRBJ1-1; D perhaps matches TRBD1 (5 bases). V was trimmed by 6 bases and J by 6 bases, leaving 14 bases between them. CDR3 length: 13 residues. The CDR3 DNA follows: TGTGCCAGCAGACCGGGGCCCCTTTCTGAAGCTTTCTTT. This encodes CASRPGPLSEAFF.

This clone was found a few times. The rearrangement uses TRBV5-8 and TRBJ1-2, with D uncertain. Germline CDR1 is SGHTS and CDR2 is YDEGEE. The V gene lost 1 base and the J gene lost 6 bases, with 13 bases spanning the gap. CDR3 length equals 14 residues. DNA for the CDR3: TGTGCCAGCAGCTTGAGGCCGGTTAAAAATGGCTACACCTTC. As protein: CASSLRPVKNGYTF.

The rearrangement links TRBV28 to TRBJ2-1, with 11 bases fitting TRBD2. This CDR3 has 18 residues. With V trimmed by 6 bases and J by 9 bases, 19 bases remained unmatched. Per germline, CDR1 MDHEN and CDR2 SYDVKM. This CDR3 reads CASSQPRRLAGIEGEQFF. For the CDR3, the DNA is TGTGCCAGCAGCCAACCCCGGCGACTAGCGGGAATAGAGGGTGAGCAGTTCTTC.

The chain couples TRBV10-1 to TRBJ2-1; 9 positions match TRBD2. The J segment lost 5 bases and the V segment lost 0 bases, leaving 5 bases of the junction unmatched. CDR3 length: 16 amino acids. CDR1 is WNHNN and CDR2 is SYGVQD in the germline V gene (reference sequence). In DNA, the CDR3 is TGCGCCAGCAGTGAGTCTGGCGGGAGGGACCACAATGAGCAGTTCTTC. Its protein product is CASSESGGRDHNEQFF.

This chain connects TRBV14 to TRBJ2-2; D may be TRBD1 or TRBD2 (5 bases each). Trimming removed 0 bases at V and 4 bases at J, with 15 bases between. Germline V gives CDR1 SGHDN, CDR2 FVKESK. This CDR3 comprises 17 residues. In DNA form, the CDR3 reads TGTGCCAGCAGCCAAGAGACGAGAGGGGATGGCACCGGGGAGCTGTTTTTT. It codes for CASSQETRGDGTGELFF. The variable domain in full, with the rest retrieved from reference TRBV14 and TRBJ2-2, is EAGVTQFPSHSVIEKGQTVTLRCDPISGHDNLYWYRRVMGKEIKFLLHFVKESKQDESGMPNNRFLAERTGGTYSTLKVQPAELEDSGVYFCASSQETRGDGTGELFFGEGSRLTVL.

The V call is TRBV5-4, the J call TRBJ1-2, with D possibly being TRBD1 (5 bases). V lost 4 bases, J lost 2 bases, and 9 bases lay in between. This CDR3 has 13 amino acids. CDR1 is SGHNT, CDR2 YYREEE, per germline (reference sequence). The CDR3 nucleotides read TGTGCCAGCAGCCAAAGACAGAACTATGGCTACACCTTC. It yields the protein CASSQRQNYGYTF. The variable domain in full, completed from reference TRBV5-4 and TRBJ1-2, reads ETGVTQSPTHLIKTRGQQVTLRCSSQSGHNTVSWYQQALGQGPQFIFQYYREEENGRGNFPPRFSGLQFPNYSSELNVNALELDDSALYLCASSQRQNYGYTFGSGTRLTVV.

The V call is TRBV7-9, the J call TRBJ1-1; D is possibly TRBD1 (5 bases). This CDR3 has 16 amino acids. Germline loops: CDR1 SEHNR, CDR2 FQNEAQ (reference sequence). Trimming cost V 1 base and J 3 bases, with 15 bases left between them. CDR3 in amino acids: CASSLVQVLGDTEAFF. The CDR3, as DNA: TGTGCCAGCAGCTTAGTTCAGGTTCTAGGGGACACTGAAGCTTTCTTT. Looking up the rest from reference TRBV7-9 and TRBJ1-1 gives the full variable domain: DTGVSQNPRHKITKRGQNVTFRCDPISEHNRLYWYRQTLGQGPEFLTYFQNEAQLEKSRLLSDRFSAERPKGSFSTLEIQRTEQGDSAMYLCASSLVQVLGDTEAFFGQGTRLTVV.

The genes are TRBV28 and TRBJ1-2, with D tentatively TRBD1 (6 bases). The CDR3 extends over 18 amino acids. Germline loops: CDR1 MDHEN, CDR2 SYDVKM. V was clipped by 3 bases and J by 8 bases, with 28 bases between them. As DNA, the CDR3 is TGTGCCAGCAGTTTGGGGGGACCGGGACAAATTTTTAACTGGGGCTACACCTTC. Amino acids: CASSLGGPGQIFNWGYTF.

The V and J genes are TRBV2 and TRBJ1-2; 8 positions agree with TRBD1. After removal of 5 bases from V and 1 base from J, the junction contained 6 bases not matched to a gene. This CDR3 contains 15 residues. The germline V gene encodes CDR1 SNHLY and CDR2 FYNNEI. The CDR3 region is CASSLGQANNYGYTF. The DNA of the CDR3 is TGTGCCAGCAGTTTGGGACAGGCTAATAACTATGGCTACACCTTC.

The V gene is TRBV5-1, the J gene TRBJ1-4, with unresolved D. The V gene's germline CDR1 is SGHRS and CDR2 YFSETQ. The CDR3 consists of 13 residues. V was pared by 0 bases and J by 10 bases, with 10 bases between. CDR3 loop: CASSLEERGKLFF. The CDR3 nucleotides are TGCGCCAGCAGCTTGGAAGAACGCGGAAAACTGTTTTTT.

This clone was detected once. V gene TRBV7-2 combines with J gene TRBJ2-7; D is undetermined. Germline CDR1 reads SGHTA; CDR2 reads FQGNSA. CDR3 length equals 13 residues. V lost 4 bases, J lost 1 base, and 8 bases lay in between. The CDR3 DNA is TGTGCCAGCAGCTGGAGAAATTCCTACGAGCAGTACTTC. It translates to CASSWRNSYEQYF.

This sequence joins TRBV5-1 and TRBJ1-5, with 10 bases that match TRBD1. V shed 6 bases, J shed 5 bases, and the junction held 14 bases outside the gene matches. This CDR3 is built from 17 residues. In germline, CDR1 is SGHRS, CDR2 YFSETQ. CDR3 DNA sequence: TGCGCCAGCACCCGCGGGACAGGGGAAAGAGAGTATCAGCCCCAGCATTTT. Translation: CASTRGTGEREYQPQHF. Based on the CDR3 plus reference TRBV5-1 and TRBJ1-5, the full variable domain is KAGVTQTPRYLIKTRGQQVTLSCSPISGHRSVSWYQQTPGQGLQFLFEYFSETQRNKGNFPGRFSGRQFSNSRSEMNVSTLELGDSALYLCASTRGTGEREYQPQHFGDGTRLSIL.

This chain links TRBV5-1 with TRBJ1-1; tentatively, D is TRBD1 (5 bases). Per germline, CDR1 SGHRS and CDR2 YFSETQ. The CDR3 runs 15 residues. The V and J ends lost 5 bases and 5 bases respectively, with 19 bases between them. The CDR3 nucleotides are TGCGCCAGCAGTCTGGCAGGGTCAGCAGGAACTGAAGCTTTCTTT. This sequence encodes CASSLAGSAGTEAFF. The complete variable domain, with remaining parts taken from reference TRBV5-1 and TRBJ1-1, reads KAGVTQTPRYLIKTRGQQVTLSCSPISGHRSVSWYQQTPGQGLQFLFEYFSETQRNKGNFPGRFSGRQFSNSRSEMNVSTLELGDSALYLCASSLAGSAGTEAFFGQGTRLTVV.

This sequence joins TRBV6-5 and TRBJ2-7; 11 bases agree with TRBD2. The junction had 8 bases not matched to a gene; V was cut back by 6 bases and J by 4 bases. The CDR3 is 15 residues long. The germline V gene has CDR1 MNHEY and CDR2 SVGAGI. The CDR3 protein is CASRPGSSGRYEQYF. In nucleotides, the CDR3 is TGTGCCAGCAGACCTGGGTCTAGCGGGAGGTACGAGCAGTACTTC.

The chain is built from TRBV11-2 and TRBJ1-6, with a tentative D call TRBD1 (6 bases). Trimming shortened V by 4 bases and J by 7 bases, and 17 bases separated the two germline ends. This CDR3 region has 16 residues. CDR1 is SGHAT, CDR2 FQNNGV, per germline. CDR3 residues: CASSSPAGGVNSPLHF. The CDR3 region has the DNA TGTGCCAGCAGCTCTCCTGCGGGGGGCGTAAATTCACCCCTCCACTTT.

J is TRBJ1-6 and V is TRBV2; D may be TRBD1 (5 bases). V lost 4 bases and J 9 bases, leaving 16 bases between the germline ends. Germline CDR1 and CDR2: SNHLY and FYNNEI. The CDR3 is 15 residues long. CDR3 coding DNA: TGTGCCAGCAGTGTCCAGGGAGATGCGGGTTCACCCCTCCACTTT. The encoded protein is CASSVQGDAGSPLHF.

The chain recombines TRBV30 with TRBJ1-3, with a possible D match to TRBD1 (6 bases). V lost 3 bases, J lost 8 bases, and 20 bases lay in between. The CDR3 consists of 15 residues. The germline gives CDR1 GTSNPN, CDR2 SVGIG (reference sequence). The CDR3 DNA is TGTGCCTGGAGCGCGTCTACGGGACCAGGGGACACCATATATTTT. Translation gives CAWSASTGPGDTIYF. Using reference TRBV30 and TRBJ1-3 for the parts outside the CDR3, the full variable domain is SQTIHQWPATLVQPVGSPLSLECTVEGTSNPNLYWYRQAAGRGLQLLFYSVGIGQISSEVPQNLSASRPQDRQFILSSKKLLLSDSGFYLCAWSASTGPGDTIYFGEGSWLTVV.

By its share, this clone is medium-sized (0.01 to 0.1%). The chain combines TRBV7-3 with TRBJ2-1; D ambiguous. The V end was cut by 1 base, the J end by 0 bases, with 13 bases between. CDR1 is SGHTA, CDR2 FQGTGA, per germline. This CDR3 has 17 amino acids. In DNA, the CDR3 is TGTGCCAGCAGCTTAATCGGTAGCCCCAGCTCCTACAATGAGCAGTTCTTC. Its translation: CASSLIGSPSSYNEQFF.

This rearrangement joins TRBV7-8 to TRBJ1-2; D uncertain. The CDR3 length is 11 residues. The V and J ends lost 2 bases and 3 bases respectively, with 1 base between them. Germline CDR1 is SGHVS and CDR2 is FQNEAQ. CDR3 region: CASSLHYGYTF. DNA for the CDR3: TGTGCCAGCAGCTTACACTATGGCTACACCTTC.

The genes are TRBV29-1 and TRBJ2-7, with TRBD2 matching over 11 bases. The V gene's germline CDR1 is SQVTM and CDR2 ANQGSEA. V lost 7 bases and J lost 2; bases outside the gene matches: 4. The CDR3 totals 13 residues. CDR3 DNA: TGCAGCGCCTTAGCGGGAGGGACCTACGAGCAGTACTTC. It specifies CSALAGGTYEQYF.

The rearrangement links TRBV30 to TRBJ2-3, with D unresolved. The germline V and J ends were trimmed by 1 base and 8 bases, with 16 bases remaining between them. This CDR3 contains 14 residues. Germline CDR1 and CDR2: GTSNPN and SVGIG (reference sequence). The chain's CDR3 is CAWSGRRSASTQYF. CDR3 DNA sequence: TGTGCCTGGAGTGGTAGAAGGAGTGCGAGTACGCAGTATTTT.

The chain is built from TRBV6-4 and TRBJ1-5; 7 nucleotides match TRBD1. J was trimmed by 6 bases and V by 3 bases; bases with no gene match: 11. CDR1 is MRHNA, CDR2 SNTAGT, per germline. The CDR3 sequence is 16 residues long. The CDR3 here is CASSEKGTASPQPQHF. The CDR3 coding sequence is TGTGCCAGCAGTGAAAAAGGGACAGCATCGCCTCAGCCCCAGCATTTT.

Worth noting for this clone: At one end the junction does not follow the germline gene, possibly because of a read error. This chain uses TRBV29-1 with TRBJ2-1; tentatively, D is TRBD2 (6 bases). CDR3 length: 16 amino acids. CDR1 and CDR2 (germline): SQVTM, ANQGSEA. CDR3 sequence reads: CSVEEAWAGTDNEQFF. The CDR3 bases are TGCAGCGTAGAAGAGGCCTGGGCGGGGACCGACAATGAGCAGTTCTTC.

This chain uses TRBV5-1 with TRBJ2-5, with 9 bases matching TRBD2. The CDR3 sequence is 16 residues long. Germline CDR1 and CDR2: SGHRS and YFSETQ. Trimming at V came to 0 bases and at J to 5 bases, leaving 8 bases not matched to a gene. The CDR3 reads CASSLAGAGGQETQYF. DNA for the CDR3: TGCGCCAGCAGCTTGGCCGGAGCGGGGGGACAGGAGACCCAGTACTTC.

The chain joins TRBV18 to TRBJ1-1; maybe TRBD1 (6 bases). The CDR3 is made up of 15 amino acids. The V gene's germline CDR1 is KGHSH and CDR2 LQKENI. Trimming took 6 bases from V and 7 from J, leaving 21 bases between them. CDR3 sequence reads: CASSTGTPNLYEAFF. CDR3 DNA sequence: TGTGCCAGCTCTACCGGGACACCAAATCTTTATGAAGCTTTCTTT. Using reference TRBV18 and TRBJ1-1 for the parts outside the CDR3, the full variable domain is NAGVMQNPRHLVRRRGQEARLRCSPMKGHSHVYWYRQLPEEGLKFMVYLQKENIIDESGMPKERFSAEFPKEGPSILRIQQVVRGDSAAYFCASSTGTPNLYEAFFGQGTRLTVV.